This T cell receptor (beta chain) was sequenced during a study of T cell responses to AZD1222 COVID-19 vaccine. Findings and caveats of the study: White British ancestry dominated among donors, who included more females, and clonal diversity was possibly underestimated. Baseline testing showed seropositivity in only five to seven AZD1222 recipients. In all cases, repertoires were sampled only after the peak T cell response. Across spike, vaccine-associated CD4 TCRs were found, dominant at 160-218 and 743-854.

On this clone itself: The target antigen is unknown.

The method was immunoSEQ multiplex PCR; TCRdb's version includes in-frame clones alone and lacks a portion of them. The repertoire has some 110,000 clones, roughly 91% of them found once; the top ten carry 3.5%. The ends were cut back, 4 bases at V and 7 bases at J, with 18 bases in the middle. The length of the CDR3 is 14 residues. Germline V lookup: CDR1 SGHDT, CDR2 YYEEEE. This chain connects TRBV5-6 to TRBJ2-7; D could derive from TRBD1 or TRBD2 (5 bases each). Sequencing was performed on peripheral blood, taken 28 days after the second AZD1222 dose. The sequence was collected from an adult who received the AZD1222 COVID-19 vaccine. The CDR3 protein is CASSHPPGPLEQYF. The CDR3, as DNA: TGTGCCAGCAGCCATCCCCCGGGACCCCTGGAGCAGTACTTC. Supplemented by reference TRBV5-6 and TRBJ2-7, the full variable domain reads DAGVTQSPTHLIKTRGQQVTLRCSPKSGHDTVSWYQQALGQGPQFIFQYYEEEERQRGNFPDRFSGHQFPNYSSELNVNALLLGDSALYLCASSHPPGPLEQYFGPGTRLTVT.